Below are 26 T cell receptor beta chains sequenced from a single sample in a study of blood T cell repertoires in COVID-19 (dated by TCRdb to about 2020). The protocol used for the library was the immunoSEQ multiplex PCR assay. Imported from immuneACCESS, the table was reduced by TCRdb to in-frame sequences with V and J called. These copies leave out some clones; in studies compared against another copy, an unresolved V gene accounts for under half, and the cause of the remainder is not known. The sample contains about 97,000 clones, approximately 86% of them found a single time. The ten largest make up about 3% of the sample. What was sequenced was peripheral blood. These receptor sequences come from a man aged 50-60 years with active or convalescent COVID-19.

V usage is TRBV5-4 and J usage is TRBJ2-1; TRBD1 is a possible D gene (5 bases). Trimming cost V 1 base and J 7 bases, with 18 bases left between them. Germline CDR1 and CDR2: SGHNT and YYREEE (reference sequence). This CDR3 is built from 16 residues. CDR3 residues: CASSLPDSAGSNEQFF. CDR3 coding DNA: TGTGCCAGCAGCTTGCCCGACAGCGCCGGTTCTAATGAGCAGTTCTTC.

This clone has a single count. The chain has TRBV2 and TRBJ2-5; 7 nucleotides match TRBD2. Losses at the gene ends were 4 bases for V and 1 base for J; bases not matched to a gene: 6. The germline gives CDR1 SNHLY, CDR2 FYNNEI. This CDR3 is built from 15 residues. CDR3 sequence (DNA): TGTGCCAGCAGTGCATTCGGGGGGACCCAAGAGACCCAGTACTTC. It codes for CASSAFGGTQETQYF.

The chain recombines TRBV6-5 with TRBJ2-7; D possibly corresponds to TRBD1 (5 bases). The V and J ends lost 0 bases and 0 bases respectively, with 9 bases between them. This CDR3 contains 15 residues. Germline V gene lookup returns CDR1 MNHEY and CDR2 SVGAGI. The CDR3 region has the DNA TGTGCCAGCAGTTACTCAGGGGCCAGCTCCTACGAGCAGTACTTC. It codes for CASSYSGASSYEQYF.

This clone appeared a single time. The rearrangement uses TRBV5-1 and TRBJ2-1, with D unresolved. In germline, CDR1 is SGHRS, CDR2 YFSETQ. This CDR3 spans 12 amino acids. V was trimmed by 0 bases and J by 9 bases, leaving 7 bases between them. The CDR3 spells CASSLEYGEQFF. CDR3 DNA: TGCGCCAGCAGCTTGGAGTACGGTGAGCAGTTCTTC. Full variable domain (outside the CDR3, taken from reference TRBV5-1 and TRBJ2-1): KAGVTQTPRYLIKTRGQQVTLSCSPISGHRSVSWYQQTPGQGLQFLFEYFSETQRNKGNFPGRFSGRQFSNSRSEMNVSTLELGDSALYLCASSLEYGEQFFGPGTRLTVL.

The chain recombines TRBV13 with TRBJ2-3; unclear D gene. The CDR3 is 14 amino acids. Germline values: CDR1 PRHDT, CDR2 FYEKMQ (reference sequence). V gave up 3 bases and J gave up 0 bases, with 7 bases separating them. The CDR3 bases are TGTGCCAGCAGCTTTTCAGGCAGCACAGATACGCAGTATTTT. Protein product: CASSFSGSTDTQYF.

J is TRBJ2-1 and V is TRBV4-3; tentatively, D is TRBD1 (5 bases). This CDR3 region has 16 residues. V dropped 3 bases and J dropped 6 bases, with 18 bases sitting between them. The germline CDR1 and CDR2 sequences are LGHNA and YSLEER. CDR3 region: CASSHQGSRPGNEQFF. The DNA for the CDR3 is TGCGCCAGCAGCCACCAGGGATCCCGACCTGGCAATGAGCAGTTCTTC.

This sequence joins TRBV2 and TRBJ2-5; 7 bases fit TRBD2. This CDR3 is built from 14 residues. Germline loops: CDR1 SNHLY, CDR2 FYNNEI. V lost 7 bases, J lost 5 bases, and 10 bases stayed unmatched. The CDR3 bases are TGTGCCAGCAAAAGGTTGAGCGGGGAGGAGACCCAGTACTTC. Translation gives CASKRLSGEETQYF.

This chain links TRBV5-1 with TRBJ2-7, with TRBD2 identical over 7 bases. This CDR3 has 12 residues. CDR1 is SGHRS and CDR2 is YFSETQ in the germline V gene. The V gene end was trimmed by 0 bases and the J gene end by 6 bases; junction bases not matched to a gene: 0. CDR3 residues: CASSLAGGEQYV. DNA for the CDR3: TGCGCCAGCAGCTTGGCGGGGGGCGAGCAGTACGTC.

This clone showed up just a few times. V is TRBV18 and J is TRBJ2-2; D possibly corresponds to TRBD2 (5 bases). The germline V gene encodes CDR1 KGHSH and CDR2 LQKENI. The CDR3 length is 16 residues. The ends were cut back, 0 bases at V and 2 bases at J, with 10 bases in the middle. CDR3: CASSPPGGRNTGELFF. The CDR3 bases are TGTGCCAGCTCACCACCGGGTGGGAGAAACACCGGGGAGCTGTTTTTT.

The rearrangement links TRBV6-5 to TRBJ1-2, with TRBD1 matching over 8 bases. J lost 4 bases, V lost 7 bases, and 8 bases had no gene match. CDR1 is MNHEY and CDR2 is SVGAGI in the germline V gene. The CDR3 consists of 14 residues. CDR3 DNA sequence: TGTGCCAGCACAGGGGGCTGGGCAGGCTATGGCTACACCTTC. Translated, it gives CASTGGWAGYGYTF.

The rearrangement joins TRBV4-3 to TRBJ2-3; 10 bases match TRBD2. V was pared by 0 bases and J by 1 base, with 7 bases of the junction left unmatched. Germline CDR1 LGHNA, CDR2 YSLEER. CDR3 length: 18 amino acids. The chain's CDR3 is CASSQDHSLAGGTDTQYF. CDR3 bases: TGCGCCAGCAGCCAAGATCATTCCCTAGCGGGGGGCACAGATACGCAGTATTTT.

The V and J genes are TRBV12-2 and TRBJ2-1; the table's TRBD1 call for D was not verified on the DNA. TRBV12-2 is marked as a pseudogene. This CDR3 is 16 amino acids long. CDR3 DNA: TGTGCAAGTCGCTTAAGGGGCCGGGACAGGGACAATGAGCAGTTCTTC. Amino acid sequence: CASRLRGRDRDNEQFF.

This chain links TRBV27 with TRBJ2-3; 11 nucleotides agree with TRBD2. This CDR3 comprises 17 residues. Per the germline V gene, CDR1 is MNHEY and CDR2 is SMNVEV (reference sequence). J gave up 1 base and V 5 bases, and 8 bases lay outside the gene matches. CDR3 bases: TGTGCCAGCAGTCAGACTAGCGGGGTAGCTGGCACAGATACGCAGTATTTT. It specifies CASSQTSGVAGTDTQYF.

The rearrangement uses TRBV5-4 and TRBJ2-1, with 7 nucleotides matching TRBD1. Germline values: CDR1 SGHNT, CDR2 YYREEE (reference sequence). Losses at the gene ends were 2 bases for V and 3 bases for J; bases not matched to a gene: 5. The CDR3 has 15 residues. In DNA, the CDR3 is TGTGCCAGCAGCTTTGGAAGGGACAGCTACAATGAGCAGTTCTTC. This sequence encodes CASSFGRDSYNEQFF.

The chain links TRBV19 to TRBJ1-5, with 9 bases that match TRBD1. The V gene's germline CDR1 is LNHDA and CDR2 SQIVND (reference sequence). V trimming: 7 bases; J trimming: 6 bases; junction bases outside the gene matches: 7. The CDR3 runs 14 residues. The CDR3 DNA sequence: TGTGCCAGTACCCAGGGACAGGGAGGTCAGCCCCAGCATTTT. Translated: CASTQGQGGQPQHF.

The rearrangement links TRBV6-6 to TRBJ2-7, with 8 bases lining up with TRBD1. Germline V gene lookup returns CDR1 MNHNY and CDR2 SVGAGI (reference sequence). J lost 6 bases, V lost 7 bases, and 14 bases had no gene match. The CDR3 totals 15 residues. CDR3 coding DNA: TGTGCCAGCACCGCACGAGGGGACAGGCGGAGCGAGCAGTACTTC. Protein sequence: CASTARGDRRSEQYF.

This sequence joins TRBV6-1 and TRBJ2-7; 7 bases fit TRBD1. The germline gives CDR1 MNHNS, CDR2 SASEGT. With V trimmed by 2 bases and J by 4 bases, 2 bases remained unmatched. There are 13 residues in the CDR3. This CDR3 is CASSEWDSYEQYF. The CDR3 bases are TGTGCCAGCAGTGAATGGGACAGTTACGAGCAGTACTTC.

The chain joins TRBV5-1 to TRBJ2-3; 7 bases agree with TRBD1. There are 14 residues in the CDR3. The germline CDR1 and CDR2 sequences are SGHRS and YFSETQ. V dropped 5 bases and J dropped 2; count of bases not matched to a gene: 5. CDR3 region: CASRRGQYTDTQYF. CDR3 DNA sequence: TGCGCCAGCAGAAGGGGACAGTACACAGATACGCAGTATTTT.

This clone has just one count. In DNA, the CDR3 is TGTGCCAGTAGTTCCCCTGGGACAGGGGGCGAGGAGACCCAGTACTTC. It is translated as CASSSPGTGGEETQYF. V is TRBV19 and J is TRBJ2-5; the match to TRBD1 covers 12 bases. Germline CDR1 reads LNHDA; CDR2 reads SQIVND (reference sequence). Trimming took 5 bases from V and 5 from J; bases not matched to a gene: 9. This CDR3 contains 16 residues.

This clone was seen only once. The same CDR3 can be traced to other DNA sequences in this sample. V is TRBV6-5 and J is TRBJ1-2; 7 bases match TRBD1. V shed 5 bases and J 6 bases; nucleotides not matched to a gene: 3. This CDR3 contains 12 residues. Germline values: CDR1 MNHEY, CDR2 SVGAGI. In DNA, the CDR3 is TGTGCCAGCAGTCGTACAGGGGATGGCTACACCTTC. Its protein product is CASSRTGDGYTF.

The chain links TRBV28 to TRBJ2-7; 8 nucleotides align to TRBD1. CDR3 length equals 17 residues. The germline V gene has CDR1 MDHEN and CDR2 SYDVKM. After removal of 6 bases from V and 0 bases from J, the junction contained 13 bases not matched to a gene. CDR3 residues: CASSYPLGQVSSYEQYF. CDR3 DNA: TGTGCCAGCAGCTACCCCCTGGGACAGGTCAGCTCCTACGAGCAGTACTTC.

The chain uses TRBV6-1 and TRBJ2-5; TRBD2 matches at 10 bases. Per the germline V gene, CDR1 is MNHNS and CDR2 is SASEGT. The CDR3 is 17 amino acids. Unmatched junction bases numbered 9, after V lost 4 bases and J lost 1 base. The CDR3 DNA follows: TGTGCCAGCAGTGCTCCCCGGACTAGCGGTTCCCAAGAGACCCAGTACTTC. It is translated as CASSAPRTSGSQETQYF.

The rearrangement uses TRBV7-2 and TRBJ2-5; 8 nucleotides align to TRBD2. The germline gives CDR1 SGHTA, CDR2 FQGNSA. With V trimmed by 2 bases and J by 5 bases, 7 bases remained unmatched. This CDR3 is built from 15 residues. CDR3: CASSLSAGVQETQYF. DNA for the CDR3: TGTGCCAGCAGCTTATCAGCGGGGGTGCAGGAGACCCAGTACTTC. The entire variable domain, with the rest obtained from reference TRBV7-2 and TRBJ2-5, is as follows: GAGVSQSPSNKVTEKGKDVELRCDPISGHTALYWYRQSLGQGLEFLIYFQGNSAPDKSGLPSDRFSAERTGGSVSTLTIQRTQQEDSAVYLCASSLSAGVQETQYFGPGTRLLVL.

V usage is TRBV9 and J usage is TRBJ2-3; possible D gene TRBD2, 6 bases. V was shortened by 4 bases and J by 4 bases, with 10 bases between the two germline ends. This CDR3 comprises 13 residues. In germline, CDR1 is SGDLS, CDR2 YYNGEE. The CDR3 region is CASSSPGADTQYF. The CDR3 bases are TGTGCCAGCAGCTCGCCGGGGGCAGATACGCAGTATTTT.

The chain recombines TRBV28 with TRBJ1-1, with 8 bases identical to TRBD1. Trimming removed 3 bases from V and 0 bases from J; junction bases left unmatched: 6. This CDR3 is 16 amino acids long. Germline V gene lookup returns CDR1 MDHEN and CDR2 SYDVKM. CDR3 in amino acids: CASSFPGQGMNTEAFF. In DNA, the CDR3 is TGTGCCAGCAGTTTTCCCGGACAGGGAATGAACACTGAAGCTTTCTTT.

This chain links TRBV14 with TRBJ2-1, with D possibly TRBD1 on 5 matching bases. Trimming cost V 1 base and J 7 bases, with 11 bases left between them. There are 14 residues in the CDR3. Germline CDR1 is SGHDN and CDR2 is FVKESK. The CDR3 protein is CASSQVAGINEQFF. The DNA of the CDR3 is TGTGCCAGCAGCCAAGTCGCAGGGATTAATGAGCAGTTCTTC.